The 6 T cell receptor beta chains reported below all come from one sample, sequenced in a study of identical twins' blood T cells. From the 5' RACE reads, TCRdb called clonotypes with MiXCR, one entry per CDR3 protein. The sample lists a few hundred thousand distinct CDR3 sequences; about 28% were seen once. Material for sequencing was PBMCs. Source of these receptors: a woman aged 18-55 years in good health.

The V and J genes are TRBV5-3 and TRBJ1-1, with 11 bases that match TRBD1. TRBV5-3 is labeled an ORF, and its function is uncertain. The V segment lost 6 bases and the J segment 9 bases; nucleotides outside the gene matches: 7. This CDR3 is built from 13 residues. The CDR3 coding sequence is TGTGCCAGAACCGACAAGGACAGGGGGCAAGCTTTCTTT. Protein sequence: CARTDKDRGQAFF.

This clonotype has just a few counts. The chain combines TRBV7-8 with TRBJ1-2; 7 bases are a match to TRBD1. Per germline, CDR1 SGHVS and CDR2 FQNEAQ. The CDR3 loop spans 14 amino acids. V shed 5 bases and J 10 bases; nucleotides not matched to a gene: 13. This chain's CDR3 is CASSQNRGSLAYTF. Written as DNA, the CDR3 is TGTGCCAGCAGCCAAAACAGGGGAAGTCTGGCCTACACCTTC.

This clonotype was seen a few times. The chain uses TRBV11-2 and TRBJ2-7; D possibly corresponds to TRBD1 (6 bases). Trimming left V 6 bases short and J 4 bases short, with 10 bases between. CDR3 size: 12 residues. Germline assignment: CDR1 SGHAT and CDR2 FQNNGV. In DNA, the CDR3 is TGTGCCAGCAGAACCAGGGGTTACGAGCAGTACTTC. Translation gives CASRTRGYEQYF. Variable domain in full (rest from reference TRBV11-2 and TRBJ2-7): EAGVAQSPRYKIIEKRQSVAFWCNPISGHATLYWYQQILGQGPKLLIQFQNNGVVDDSQLPKDRFSAERLKGVDSTLKIQPAKLEDSAVYLCASRTRGYEQYFGPGTRLTVT.

The genes are TRBV19 and TRBJ2-2; maybe TRBD1 (6 bases). CDR1 is LNHDA, CDR2 SQIVND, per germline (reference sequence). The CDR3 is made up of 15 amino acids. Deletions cut 7 bases from V and 1 base from J, with 13 bases between. The CDR3 region is CASTPGHMNTGELFF. The CDR3 DNA reads as TGTGCCAGTACCCCGGGACATATGAACACCGGGGAGCTGTTTTTT.

Details on this clonotype: An end of the junction does not agree with germline; a read error may underlie this. The rearrangement links TRBV20-1 to TRBJ2-3; tentatively, D is TRBD1 (6 bases). Germline V gene data show CDR1 as DFQATT and CDR2 as SNEGSKA (reference sequence). CDR3 length: 14 amino acids. CDR3 sequence: CSASRQGNTDTRYF. In nucleotides, the CDR3 is TGCAGTGCGAGTCGTCAGGGGAACACAGATACGCGGTATTTT.

This rearrangement joins TRBV29-1 to TRBJ2-7; 9 bases agree with TRBD2. Germline trimming cut 3 bases from V and 0 bases from J; bases unmatched to any gene: 3. This CDR3 comprises 14 residues. Germline CDR1 reads SQVTM; CDR2 reads ANQGSEA. CDR3: CSVDSGGSSYEQYF. The DNA of the CDR3 is TGCAGCGTTGATAGCGGGGGAAGCTCCTACGAGCAGTACTTC.